This T cell receptor beta chain came from a study of shared clonotypes between healthy human individuals. Sequencing used immunoSEQ multiplex PCR; TCRdb keeps in-frame clones, though not all of them. This table has approximately 2,200,000 clones, roughly 91% appearing once. Comment on this clone: Its antigen remains unidentified.

CD45RO-negative, CCR7-positively selected cells formed the naive CD8 fraction, excluding terminally differentiated effector memory CD45RA+ cells. Only Caucasian adults living in Nashville, Tennessee made up the donor group. The study, taken as a whole, reports: Generally, naive subsets (rather than memory subsets) showed larger estimated richness.

The CDR3 consists of 17 residues. From germline, CDR1 is SGHKS and CDR2 YYEKEE (reference sequence). The J segment lost 4 bases and the V segment lost 0 bases, leaving 7 bases of the junction unmatched. This TCR was recovered from a man aged 18 to 29 in good health. Some clones in this sample may be carry-over from other donors' samples. Sequenced sample: naive CD8+ T cells from PBMCs. J is TRBJ2-7 and V is TRBV5-5; 13 nucleotides line up with TRBD2. The CDR3 here is CASSLARTSGSVYEQYF. For the CDR3, the DNA is TGTGCCAGCAGCTTGGCACGGACTAGCGGGAGTGTTTACGAGCAGTACTTC. The complete variable domain, with remaining parts taken from reference TRBV5-5 and TRBJ2-7, reads DAGVTQSPTHLIKTRGQQVTLRCSPISGHKSVSWYQQVLGQGPQFIFQYYEKEERGRGNFPDRFSARQFPNYSSELNVNALLLGDSALYLCASSLARTSGSVYEQYFGPGTRLTVT.